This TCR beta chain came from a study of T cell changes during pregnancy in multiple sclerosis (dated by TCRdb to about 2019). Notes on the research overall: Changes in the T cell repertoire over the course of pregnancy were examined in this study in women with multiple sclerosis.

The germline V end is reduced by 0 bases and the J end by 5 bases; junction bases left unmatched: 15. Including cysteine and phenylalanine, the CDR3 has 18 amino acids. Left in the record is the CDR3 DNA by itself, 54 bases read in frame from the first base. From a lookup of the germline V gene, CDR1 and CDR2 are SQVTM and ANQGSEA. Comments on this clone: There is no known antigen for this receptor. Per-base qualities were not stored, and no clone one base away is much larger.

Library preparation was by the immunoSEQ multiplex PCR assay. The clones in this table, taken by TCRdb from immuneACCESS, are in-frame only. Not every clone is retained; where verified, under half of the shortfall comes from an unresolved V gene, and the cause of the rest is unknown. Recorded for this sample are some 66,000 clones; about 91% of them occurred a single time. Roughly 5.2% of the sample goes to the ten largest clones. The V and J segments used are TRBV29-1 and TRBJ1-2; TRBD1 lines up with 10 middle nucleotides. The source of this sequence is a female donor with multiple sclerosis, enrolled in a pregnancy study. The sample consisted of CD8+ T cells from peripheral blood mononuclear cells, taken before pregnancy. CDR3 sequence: CSVEDARGVDRGIYGYTF. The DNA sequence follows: TGCAGCGTTGAAGATGCCCGGGGGGTGGACAGGGGGATATATGGCTACACCTTC. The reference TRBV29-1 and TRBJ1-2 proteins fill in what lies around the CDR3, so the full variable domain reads SAVISQKPSRDICQRGTSLTIQCQVDSQVTMMFWYRQQPGQSLTLIATANQGSEATYESGFVIDKFPISRPNLTFSTLTVSNMSPEDSSIYLCSVEDARGVDRGIYGYTFGSGTRLTVV.